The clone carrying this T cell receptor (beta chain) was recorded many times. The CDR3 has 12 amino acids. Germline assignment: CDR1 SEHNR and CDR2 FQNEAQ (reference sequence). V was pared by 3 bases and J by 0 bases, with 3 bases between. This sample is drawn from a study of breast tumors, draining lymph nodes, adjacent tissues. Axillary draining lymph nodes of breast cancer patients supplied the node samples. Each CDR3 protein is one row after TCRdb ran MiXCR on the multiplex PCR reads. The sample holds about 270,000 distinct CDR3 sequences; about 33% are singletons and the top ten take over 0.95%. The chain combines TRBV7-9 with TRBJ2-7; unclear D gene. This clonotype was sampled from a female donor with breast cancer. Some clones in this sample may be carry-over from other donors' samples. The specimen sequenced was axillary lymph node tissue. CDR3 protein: CASSFISYEQYF. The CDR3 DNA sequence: TGTGCCAGCAGCTTCATCTCCTACGAGCAGTACTTC.